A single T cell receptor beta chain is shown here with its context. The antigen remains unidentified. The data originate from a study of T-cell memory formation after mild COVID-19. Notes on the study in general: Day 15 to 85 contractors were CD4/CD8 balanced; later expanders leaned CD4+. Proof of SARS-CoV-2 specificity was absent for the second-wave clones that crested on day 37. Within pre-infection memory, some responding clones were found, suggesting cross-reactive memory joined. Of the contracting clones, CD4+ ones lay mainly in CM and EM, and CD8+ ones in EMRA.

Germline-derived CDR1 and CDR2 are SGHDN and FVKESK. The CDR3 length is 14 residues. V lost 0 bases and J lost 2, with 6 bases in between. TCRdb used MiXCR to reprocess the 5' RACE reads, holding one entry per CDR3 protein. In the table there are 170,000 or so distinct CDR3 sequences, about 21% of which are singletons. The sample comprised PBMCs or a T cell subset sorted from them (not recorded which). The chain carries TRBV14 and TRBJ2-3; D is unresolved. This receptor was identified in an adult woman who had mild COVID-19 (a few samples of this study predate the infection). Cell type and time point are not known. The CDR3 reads CASSQEGLTDTQYF. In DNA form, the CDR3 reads TGTGCCAGCAGCCAAGAAGGCCTCACAGATACGCAGTATTTT.